This T cell receptor (beta chain) was retrieved from a study of radiation and T cells in renal cell carcinoma. Time point in this sample: blood 2 weeks post-SBRT. Documented treatment: 15 Gy SBRT to primary tumor, nephrectomy 4 weeks later. Data came from immunoSEQ multiplex PCR; TCRdb stores just in-frame clones and leaves some out. This sample carries some 76,000 clones, roughly 82% of them seen once, and the ten largest clones take approximately 5%. This CDR3 contains 17 residues. V was clipped by 0 bases and J by 4 bases; unmatched bases: 9. Germline V gene data show CDR1 as MGHRA and CDR2 as YSYEKL.

The sequence derives from a man between 60 and 75 years old with renal cell carcinoma. The chain employs TRBV4-1 and TRBJ2-5; 9 bases align to TRBD2. This specimen was blood, taken from a patient whose treatment included radiotherapy and nephrectomy. The CDR3 spells CASSQDLLAGERETQYF. CDR3 in DNA: TGCGCCAGCAGCCAAGACCTTTTAGCGGGAGAACGAGAGACCCAGTACTTC.